This record concerns one TCR beta chain sequence. Antigen: not known. This CDR3 has 14 residues. Germline V lookup: CDR1 SGHNT, CDR2 YYREEE (reference sequence). Trimming left V 0 bases short and J 1 base short, with 7 bases between. The data were taken from a study of T cell responses to AZD1222 COVID-19 vaccine. Across the study: The analysis combined second doses at about 4 or about 12 weeks. General study points: Donors in the cohort were predominantly white British and more often female, and clonal diversity was possibly underestimated. It was only a handful of AZD1222 recipients who were seropositive at baseline.

The assay was immunoSEQ multiplex PCR, and TCRdb's table has in-frame clones only and misses some. The data show 130,000 to 150,000 clones, about 93% seen once. The sequencing used peripheral blood, collected on day 0 of AZD1222 vaccination. The origin of this receptor is an adult in good health. The chain employs TRBV5-4 and TRBJ2-5; D call uncertain. CDR3 sequence (DNA): TGTGCCAGCAGCTTGGGACAAACCCAAGAGACCCAGTACTTC. Translation gives CASSLGQTQETQYF.